The 8 T cell receptor beta chains below were found in one sample sequenced in a study of T cells in Graves' hyperthyroidism and ophthalmopathy. The TCR beta CDR3 regions underwent amplification using RNA transcripts as the source. Primed by the HTBI set, a first-round RT-PCR was run on the TCR CDR3. TCRdb redid the calling of the multiplex PCR reads with MiXCR, one entry per CDR3 protein. The sample lists around 300,000 distinct CDR3 sequences, roughly 13% occurring once. The specimen was blood. The receptor set was obtained from a woman aged 35 to 49 with Graves' ophthalmopathy.

This clonotype was found many times. The rearrangement links TRBV12-3 or TRBV12-4 to TRBJ1-2, with 9 nucleotides matching TRBD1. This CDR3 comprises 15 residues. The J segment lost 3 bases and the V segment lost 3 bases, leaving 5 bases of the junction unmatched. CDR3 sequence: CASSFLQGADYGYTF. In DNA, the CDR3 is TGTGCCAGCAGTTTCTTACAGGGGGCTGACTATGGCTACACCTTC.

This chain joins TRBV6-5 and TRBJ1-3; D is unresolved. Trimming cost V 4 bases and J 1 base, with 11 bases left between them. Germline CDR1 MNHEY, CDR2 SVGAGI. The CDR3 has 15 amino acids. This chain's CDR3 is CASSSPRKSGNTIYF. CDR3 in DNA: TGTGCCAGCAGTTCCCCCCGAAAATCTGGAAACACCATATATTTT.

This clonotype was seen many times. The gene calls are TRBV5-1 and TRBJ1-6; D is unclear. The CDR3 length is 14 residues. Trimming removed 5 bases from V and 7 bases from J, with 13 bases in between. Germline loops: CDR1 SGHRS, CDR2 YFSETQ. The CDR3, as DNA: TGCGCCAGCAGGGGAATTAACATAAATTCACCCCTCCACTTT. It encodes CASRGININSPLHF.

There are many counts of this clonotype. V usage is TRBV2 and J usage is TRBJ2-5; perhaps D is TRBD1 or TRBD2 (5 bases each). The CDR3 runs 17 residues. From germline, CDR1 is SNHLY and CDR2 FYNNEI. Deletions cut 4 bases from V and 7 bases from J, with 25 bases between. The CDR3 nucleotides read TGTGCCAGCAGTGGAGAACTAGTACGGGGCCAAGAGTGGACCCAGTACTTC. This translates into CASSGELVRGQEWTQYF.

This clonotype was seen a few times. The chain joins TRBV12-3 or TRBV12-4 to TRBJ1-3; D is ambiguous. The V and J ends lost 7 bases and 7 bases respectively, with 11 bases between them. This CDR3 is 12 amino acids long. The CDR3 sequence is CASNSQANTIYF. The CDR3 DNA reads TGTGCCAGCAATTCGCAAGCCAACACCATATATTTT.

V and J are TRBV4-1 and TRBJ2-5, with D hard to call. The CDR3 runs to 13 residues. The V and J ends lost 0 bases and 4 bases respectively, with 6 bases between them. Germline CDR1 is MGHRA and CDR2 is YSYEKL. The CDR3 sequence is CASSQDHGETQYF. CDR3 coding DNA: TGCGCCAGCAGCCAAGATCACGGAGAGACCCAGTACTTC.

The gene calls are TRBV4-2 and TRBJ1-6, with D tentatively TRBD1 (5 bases). Trimming shortened V by 6 bases and J by 6 bases, and 18 bases separated the two germline ends. Germline CDR1 is LGHNA and CDR2 is YNFKEQ. The CDR3 is 16 residues long. CDR3 sequence (DNA): TGTGCCAGCAGGTTACAGGTTAGGGAGAGTAATTCACCCCTCCACTTT. Protein sequence: CASRLQVRESNSPLHF.

In this sample, this clonotype turned up many times. The gene calls are TRBV28 and TRBJ2-7, with a tentative D call TRBD1 (6 bases). V dropped 6 bases and J dropped 2 bases, with 14 bases sitting between them. This CDR3 region has 14 residues. In germline, CDR1 is MDHEN, CDR2 SYDVKM. CDR3 in amino acids: CASRRQDHTYEQYF. The CDR3 DNA follows: TGTGCCAGCAGGCGACAGGACCATACCTACGAGCAGTACTTC.